The rows below give T cell receptor beta chains drawn from one sample of a study of shared clonotypes between healthy human individuals. Assay used: immunoSEQ multiplex PCR; TCRdb lists only in-frame clones, some missing. The sample has 800,000 to 1,200,000 clones; approximately 80% are singletons. Specimen: memory CD4+ T cells from PBMCs. The receptors here all came from a man aged 18 to 30 in good health. Some clones in this sample may be carry-over from other donors' samples. CDR3s include the opening cysteine and the closing phenylalanine or tryptophan. The D gene is left open where the match is weak. Clone size, where shown, is once, few, many, or a class for clones that have expanded.

- | TRBJ1-1 | TRBV9 | - | TGTGCCAGCAGCCCACCGGGGGGGGGCACTGAAGCTTTCTTT | CASSPPGGGTEAFF
TRBD1 | TRBJ1-3 | TRBV2 | - | TGTGCCAGCAGGACAGGGACTGGAAACACCATATATTTT | CASRTGTGNTIYF
- | TRBJ1-2 | TRBV7-4 | few | TGTGCCAGCAGCCCCGGGGTTCTTAGGGGCTACACCTTC | CASSPGVLRGYTF
- | TRBJ1-1 | TRBV19 | - | TGTGCCAGTAGTTTTCCCGGCCAAGGCACTGAAGCTTTCTTT | CASSFPGQGTEAFF
- | TRBJ1-4 | TRBV7-3 | - | TGTGCCAGCAGCTTAAGGGGCGGCGCTAATGAAAAACTGTTTTTT | CASSLRGGANEKLFF
TRBD1 | TRBJ2-5 | TRBV28 | - | TGTGCCAACACCGGGACAGGGAAGATCCGGGGCCCGACCCAGTACTTC | CANTGTGKIRGPTQYF
TRBD1 | TRBJ2-7 | TRBV6-6 | once | TGTGCCAGCAGCCAGCCGGGACAGGGGATCTACGAGCAGTACTTC | CASSQPGQGIYEQYF
- | TRBJ1-5 | TRBV7-9 | - | TGTGCCAGCAGCCTCAGGGCTGGGCAGCCCCAGCATTTT | CASSLRAGQPQHF
- | TRBJ1-5 | TRBV5-1 | - | TGCGCCAGCAGCTTGAATCCAGGTAATCAGCCCCAGCATTTT | CASSLNPGNQPQHF
TRBD2 | TRBJ2-1 | TRBV7-2 | - | TGTGCCAGCAGCTTAAGGACTAGCGGGATCTACAATGAGCAGTTCTTC | CASSLRTSGIYNEQFF
TRBD1 | TRBJ1-6 | TRBV7-9 | - | TGTGCCAGCAGCTTAGAGACAGGGGGGAATTCACCCCTCCACTTT | CASSLETGGNSPLHF
- | TRBJ1-1 | TRBV5-1 | - | TGCGCCAGCAGCTACGACCCCAGGGGTTACACTGAAGCTTTCTTT | CASSYDPRGYTEAFF
- | TRBJ2-2 | TRBV6-5 | - | TGTGCCAGCAAAAGGGCTGGGTCCGGGGAGCTGTTTTTT | CASKRAGSGELFF
- | TRBJ2-7 | TRBV4-3 | - | TGCGCCAGCAGCCAAGACCGATTCTCCTACGAGCAGTACTTC | CASSQDRFSYEQYF
TRBD1 | TRBJ1-1 | TRBV28 | few | TGTGCCAGCAGTCTCAGACAGGGCGAAGCTTTCTTT | CASSLRQGEAFF
- | TRBJ1-5 | TRBV4-3 | - | TGCGCCAGCAGCCAAGATTTCGGGATGAATCAGCCCCAGCATTTT | CASSQDFGMNQPQHF
TRBD2 | TRBJ2-2 | TRBV14 | - | TGTGCCAGCAGCCAAGATACTAGCGGGAGGGGCACCGGGGAGCTGTTTTTT | CASSQDTSGRGTGELFF
- | TRBJ2-7 | TRBV5-4 | - | TGTGCCAGCAGCTTGGTTCGGGTGTACGAGCAGTACTTC | CASSLVRVYEQYF
TRBD1 | TRBJ2-6 | TRBV28 | - | TGTGCCAGCACCGATGGGACAGGGGTGTCTGGGGCCAACGTCCTGACTTTC | CASTDGTGVSGANVLTF
- | TRBJ2-1 | TRBV5-1 | - | TGCGCCAGCAGCCCGGACCGACTCATTTCTGAGCAGTTCTTC | CASSPDRLISEQFF
- | TRBJ1-4 | TRBV9 | - | TGTGCCAGCAGCGCACGGGCGGCTAATGAAAAACTGTTTTTT | CASSARAANEKLFF
- | TRBJ2-1 | TRBV11-3 | - | TGTGCCAGCAGCTTAGACAAGCATGAGCAGTTCTTC | CASSLDKHEQFF
TRBD1 | TRBJ2-1 | TRBV29-1 | - | TGCAGCGGGACCCGGGACAGGGGGCCCAATGAGCAGTTCTTC | CSGTRDRGPNEQFF
- | TRBJ2-5 | TRBV28 | few | TGTGCCAGCGAAAACCGGGACAAACAGACCCAGTACTTC | CASENRDKQTQYF
- | TRBJ2-1 | TRBV5-1 | - | TGCGCCAGCAGCTTGGGCGGAGTTTATGAGCAGTTCTTC | CASSLGGVYEQFF
- | TRBJ1-1 | TRBV18 | - | TGTGCCAGCTCACCGGCAGTCCTGAACACTGAAGCTTTCTTT | CASSPAVLNTEAFF
TRBD2 | TRBJ2-1 | TRBV14 | - | TGTGCCAGCAGCCACCTAACTAGCGGGAGAAAGGGTGAGCAGTTCTTC | CASSHLTSGRKGEQFF
TRBD1 | TRBJ1-5 | TRBV18 | - | TGTGCCAGCTCACCGGGGAAGGGGGCACTAGGCAATCAGCCCCAGCATTTT | CASSPGKGALGNQPQHF
- | TRBJ1-2 | TRBV9 | - | TGTGCCAGCAGCGTAGCACCCTCGACTAACTATGGCTACACCTTC | CASSVAPSTNYGYTF
TRBD1 | TRBJ2-2 | TRBV5-1 | few | TGCGCCAGCAGCTTCGACAGGGAGAGGGAGCTGTTTTTT | CASSFDRERELFF
- | TRBJ1-2 | TRBV10-1 | - | TGCGCCAGCAGTGACGGACAGCCCTATGGCTACACCTTC | CASSDGQPYGYTF
TRBD2 | TRBJ2-1 | TRBV6-5 | - | TGTGCCAGCAGTTTAGCGGGAGCTGCCTACAATGAGCAGTTCTTC | CASSLAGAAYNEQFF
- | TRBJ1-5 | TRBV7-2 | - | TGTGCCAGCAGCTGGACCAGGGGCCAGGGTCAGCCCCAGCATTTT | CASSWTRGQGQPQHF
- | TRBJ1-2 | TRBV6-1 | few | TGTGCCAGCAGTGAAGCGCCGGACAGATCCCCCACCTTC | CASSEAPDRSPTF
- | TRBJ2-7 | TRBV6-6 | - | TGTGCCAGCACCTACCGGACAGACAGCACCTACGAGCAGTACTTC | CASTYRTDSTYEQYF
- | TRBJ2-4 | TRBV5-6 | - | TGTGCCAGCAGCTTGTGGCGGGGTCCGAAGTACTTC | CASSLWRGPKYF
TRBD1 | TRBJ2-2 | TRBV28 | - | TGTGCCAGCAGTTTATGGGACAGGGACACCGGGGAGCTGTTTTTT | CASSLWDRDTGELFF
- | TRBJ1-2 | TRBV23-1 | - | TGCGCCAGCAGTCTACCTCCTAACTATGGCTACACCTTC | CASSLPPNYGYTF
- | TRBJ2-7 | TRBV18 | few | TGTGCCAGCTCACCACCTAGACAGGGACTTCCGGGCGAGCAGTACTTC | CASSPPRQGLPGEQYF
- | TRBJ2-3 | TRBV7-6 | - | TGTGCCAGCAGTCCACGGGGCGGGGTTCGGGGAGATACGCAGTATTTT | CASSPRGGVRGDTQYF
- | TRBJ2-3 | TRBV4-1 | once | TGCGCCAGCAGCCACGGGGGACTCAAGGGGCAGTTAGGCGGGGCAGATACGCAGTATTTT | CASSHGGLKGQLGGADTQYF
- | TRBJ1-2 | TRBV5-6 | - | TGTGCCAGCAGCTTCAGTCCCACGGGTGGCTACACCTTC | CASSFSPTGGYTF
- | TRBJ2-2 | TRBV2 | - | TGTGCCAGCACAGGGGGGGTGAGGACCGGGGAGCTGTTTTTT | CASTGGVRTGELFF
- | TRBJ1-2 | TRBV27 | few | TGTGCCAGCAGTTTATCAGGGGTGCAGAATGGCTACACCTTC | CASSLSGVQNGYTF
- | TRBJ1-5 | TRBV2 | - | TGTGCCAGCAGCTTTTGGGGACAGCCCCAGCATTTT | CASSFWGQPQHF
TRBD2 | TRBJ2-3 | TRBV6-4 | - | TGTGCCAGCAGTGACTACCAATTAGCGGGAGAACCCTATTATACGCAGTATTTT | CASSDYQLAGEPYYTQYF
- | TRBJ1-2 | TRBV9 | once | TGTGCCAGCGGGAGGCCTTACTATGGCTACACCTTC | CASGRPYYGYTF
TRBD2 | TRBJ2-2 | TRBV10-1 | - | TGCGCCAGCGGGAAAGGCGGGAGGGCGAACACCGGGGAGCTGTTTTTT | CASGKGGRANTGELFF
- | TRBJ2-2 | TRBV9 | - | TGTGCCAGCAGCGTGACAAGGGGGAACACCGGGGAGCTGTTTTTT | CASSVTRGNTGELFF
TRBD1 | TRBJ2-3 | TRBV28 | once | TGTGCCAGCAGCCAATCCGGGACAGTCCCCCCAGATACGCAGTATTTT | CASSQSGTVPPDTQYF
- | TRBJ2-6 | TRBV18 | - | TGTGCCAGCTCACCACCGGGAGACTCTGGGGCCAACGTCCTGACTTTC | CASSPPGDSGANVLTF
- | TRBJ1-2 | TRBV19 | few | TGTGCCAGTAACCGACAGATTAGCGGTGGCTACACCTTC | CASNRQISGGYTF
- | TRBJ2-7 | TRBV6-5 | - | TGTGCCAGCAGCCTGACGACGGTGGACGTGCAGTACTTC | CASSLTTVDVQYF
TRBD2 | TRBJ2-7 | TRBV28 | - | TGTGCCAGCAGACCGCTAGCGGGAGTCTACGAGCAGTACTTC | CASRPLAGVYEQYF
TRBD2 | TRBJ2-5 | TRBV6-4 | - | TGTGCCAGCAGTGACTCGATCTTAGCGGGAGGCAGGGGTCCGGAGACCCAGTACTTC | CASSDSILAGGRGPETQYF